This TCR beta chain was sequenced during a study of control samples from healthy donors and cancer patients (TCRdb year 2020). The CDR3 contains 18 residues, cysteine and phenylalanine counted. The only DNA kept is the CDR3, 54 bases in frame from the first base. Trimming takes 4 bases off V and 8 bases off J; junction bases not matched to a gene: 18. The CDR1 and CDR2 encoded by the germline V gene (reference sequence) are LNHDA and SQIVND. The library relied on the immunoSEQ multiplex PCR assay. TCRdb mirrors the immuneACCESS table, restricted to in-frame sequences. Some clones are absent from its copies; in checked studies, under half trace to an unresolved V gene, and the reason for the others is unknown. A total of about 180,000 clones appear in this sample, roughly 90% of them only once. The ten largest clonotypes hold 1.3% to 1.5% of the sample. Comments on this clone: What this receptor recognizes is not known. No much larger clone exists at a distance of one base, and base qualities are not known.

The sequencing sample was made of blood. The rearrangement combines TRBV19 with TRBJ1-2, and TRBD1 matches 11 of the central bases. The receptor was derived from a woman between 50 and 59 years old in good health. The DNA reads TGTGCCAGTAGTACCAACCCGGGACAGGGGGTTTTTGCACTCGGCTACACCTTC. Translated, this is CASSTNPGQGVFALGYTF.